This T cell receptor (beta chain) was identified in a study of OX40 agonist ivuxolimab in advanced cancers. Overall study findings and caveats: Certain nonresponders likewise exhibited a low normalized T-cell clonal expansion.

Here immunoSEQ multiplex PCR was the method, and the copy in TCRdb shows in-frame clones only, minus some. The sample comprises 60,000 to 70,000 clones, about 86% of which are singletons, and 0.55% to 0.6% rests with the top ten. With regard to this clone: What it binds is unknown.

From germline, CDR1 is LGHNA and CDR2 YSLEER. The trim removed 4 bases at V and 6 bases at J, leaving 8 bases unmatched. The length of the CDR3 is 16 residues. The rearrangement links TRBV4-3 to TRBJ2-2, with 10 nucleotides matching TRBD2. The clonotype comes from an adult with an advanced solid tumor such as melanoma, head and neck, liver or kidney cancer. The material sequenced was CD4+ or CD8+ T cells sorted from blood, taken in a trial of the OX40 agonist ivuxolimab. CDR3 in DNA: TGCGCCAGCAGCCCTAAGCAGGGACTAGCGCCCGGGGAGCTGTTTTTT. Translation: CASSPKQGLAPGELFF.